The 12 T cell receptor beta chains below come from one sample, sequenced in a study of CD8+ T cells in alopecia areata. RNA extraction was followed by reverse transcription into cDNA, which acted as the sequencing template. The assay was immunoSEQ multiplex PCR, and TCRdb's table has in-frame clones only and misses some. The sample carries about 140,000 clones, 50% to 60% recorded once. Sequenced input: CD4+ T cells sorted from blood. The source of these receptors is a human donor in good health.

Concerning this clone: Other nucleotide sequences in the sample specify the same CDR3. The genes are TRBV29-1 and TRBJ1-2, with D perhaps matching TRBD1 (5 bases). This CDR3 is 12 amino acids long. CDR1 SQVTM and CDR2 ANQGSEA come from the germline V gene. The V end was cut by 4 bases, the J end by 4 bases, with 10 bases between. CDR3: CSVAGTAYGYTF. As DNA, the CDR3 is TGCAGCGTTGCCGGGACGGCCTATGGCTACACCTTC.

This clone was seen more than once but under ten times. CDR3 DNA sequence: TGCGCCAGCAGGGGGGGACTACAGAACACCGGGGAGCTGTTTTTT. This translates into CASRGGLQNTGELFF. The gene calls are TRBV5-1 and TRBJ2-2, with TRBD2 matching 7 bases. In germline, CDR1 is SGHRS, CDR2 YFSETQ. The ends lost 5 bases at V and 1 base at J; junction bases unmatched: 5. CDR3 length equals 15 residues.

J is TRBJ2-1 and V is TRBV2; D ambiguous. The CDR3 loop spans 13 amino acids. Trimming removed 6 bases from V and 6 bases from J, with 12 bases in between. Germline loops: CDR1 SNHLY, CDR2 FYNNEI. The CDR3: CASSPRHSNEQFF. The CDR3 DNA reads TGTGCCAGCAGCCCAAGGCACTCCAATGAGCAGTTCTTC.

This clone was picked up a small number of times. The J gene is TRBJ1-1, the V gene TRBV4-1; D not certain. Germline V lookup: CDR1 MGHRA, CDR2 YSYEKL. The CDR3 has 15 residues. Trimming removed 1 base from V and 1 base from J, with 10 bases in between. The CDR3, as DNA: TGCGCCAGCAGCCAAGTGGGGATTGGGAACACTGAAGCTTTCTTT. This sequence encodes CASSQVGIGNTEAFF.

The chain uses TRBV29-1 and TRBJ2-3, with TRBD2 matching over 7 bases. Trimming removed 4 bases from V and 1 base from J; junction bases left unmatched: 5. From germline, CDR1 is SQVTM and CDR2 ANQGSEA. The CDR3 sequence is 14 residues long. CDR3 DNA: TGCAGCGTTGGGGCGCTAGCGGGCACAGATACGCAGTATTTT. Translated: CSVGALAGTDTQYF.

The V call is TRBV11-2, the J call TRBJ2-1, with 10 bases identical to TRBD2. This CDR3 region has 18 residues. In germline, CDR1 is SGHAT, CDR2 FQNNGV. V lost 7 bases and J lost 9; bases outside the gene matches: 21. The CDR3 is CASIPAGLAATMGLEQFF. The CDR3 DNA follows: TGTGCCAGCATCCCAGCAGGACTAGCGGCCACCATGGGGCTTGAGCAGTTCTTC.

This sequence joins TRBV13 and TRBJ2-5; 7 positions agree with TRBD2. The CDR3 length is 16 residues. Germline CDR1 and CDR2: PRHDT and FYEKMQ (reference sequence). J lost 1 base, V lost 4 bases, and 9 bases had no gene match. The CDR3 loop reads CASSSTRDYPQETQYF. The CDR3 DNA reads as TGTGCCAGCAGCTCCACCCGGGACTACCCCCAAGAGACCCAGTACTTC.

The V and J genes are TRBV29-1 and TRBJ1-1; maybe TRBD1 (6 bases). Germline V gene sequence: CDR1 SQVTM, CDR2 ANQGSEA. The V gene lost 4 bases and the J gene lost 6 bases, with 15 bases spanning the gap. The CDR3 contains 13 residues. The CDR3 protein is CSVGQAAGAEAFF. In DNA, the CDR3 is TGCAGCGTTGGACAGGCGGCGGGTGCTGAAGCTTTCTTT.

This clone has only a few counts. The V gene is TRBV6-6, the J gene TRBJ2-6; D unclear. Germline V gene lookup returns CDR1 MNHNY and CDR2 SVGAGI (reference sequence). There are 15 residues in the CDR3. V was pared by 4 bases and J by 2 bases, with 9 bases between. CDR3 sequence reads: CASSSGVTGANVLTF. In DNA, the CDR3 is TGTGCCAGCAGTTCGGGTGTAACTGGGGCCAACGTCCTGACTTTC.

The genes are TRBV5-1 and TRBJ2-2; D is perhaps TRBD2 (5 bases). Germline V gives CDR1 SGHRS, CDR2 YFSETQ. The CDR3 covers 14 residues. Trimming stripped 2 bases from V and 6 bases from J, with 11 bases between. CDR3 bases: TGCGCCAGCAGCTTAGAGGGAGCATCCGGGGAGCTGTTTTTT. Its protein product is CASSLEGASGELFF.

This CDR3 reads CAWRKGFGANVLTF. In DNA, the CDR3 is TGTGCCTGGAGAAAGGGTTTTGGGGCCAACGTCCTGACTTTC. V is TRBV30 and J is TRBJ2-6; no definite D call. This CDR3 is 14 amino acids long. Trimming stripped 3 bases from V and 3 bases from J, with 9 bases between. Per germline, CDR1 GTSNPN and CDR2 SVGIG (reference sequence).

The J gene is TRBJ1-5, the V gene TRBV7-9; no definite D call. The CDR3 is 14 residues long. V was cut by 3 bases and J by 7 bases, with 13 bases left in between. Germline assignment: CDR1 SEHNR and CDR2 FQNEAQ (reference sequence). This chain's CDR3 is CASSFGVEVQPQHF. The CDR3, as DNA: TGTGCCAGCAGCTTTGGTGTGGAGGTACAGCCCCAGCATTTT.